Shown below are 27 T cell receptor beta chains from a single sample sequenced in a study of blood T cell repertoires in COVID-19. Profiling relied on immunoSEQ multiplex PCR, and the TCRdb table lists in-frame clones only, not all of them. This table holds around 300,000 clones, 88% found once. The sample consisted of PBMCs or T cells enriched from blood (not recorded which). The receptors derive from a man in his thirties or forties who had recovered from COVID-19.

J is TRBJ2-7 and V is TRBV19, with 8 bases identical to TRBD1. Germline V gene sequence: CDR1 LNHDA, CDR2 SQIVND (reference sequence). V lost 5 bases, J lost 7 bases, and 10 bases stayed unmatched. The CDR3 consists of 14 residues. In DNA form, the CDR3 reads TGTGCCAGTAGTCTCGGACAGGGCGTGGTAGAGCAGTACTTC. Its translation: CASSLGQGVVEQYF.

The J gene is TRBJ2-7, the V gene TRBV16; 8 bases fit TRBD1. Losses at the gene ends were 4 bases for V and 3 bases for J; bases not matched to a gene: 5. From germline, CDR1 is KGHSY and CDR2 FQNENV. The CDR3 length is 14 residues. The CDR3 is CASSLDRVGYEQYF. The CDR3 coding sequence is TGTGCCAGCAGCCTGGACAGGGTGGGCTACGAGCAGTACTTC.

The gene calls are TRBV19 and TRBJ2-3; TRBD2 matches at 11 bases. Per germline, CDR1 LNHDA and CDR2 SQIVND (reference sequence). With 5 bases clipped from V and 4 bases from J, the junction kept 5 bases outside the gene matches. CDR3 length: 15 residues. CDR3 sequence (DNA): TGTGCCAGTAGTCTCTTAGCGGGGGGGTCAGATACGCAGTATTTT. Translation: CASSLLAGGSDTQYF.

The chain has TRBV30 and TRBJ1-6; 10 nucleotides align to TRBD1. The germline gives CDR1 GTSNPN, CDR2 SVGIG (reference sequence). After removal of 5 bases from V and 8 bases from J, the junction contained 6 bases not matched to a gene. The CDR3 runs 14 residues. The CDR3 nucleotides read TGTGCCTGGGCAACCGGGACAGGGGATTCACCCCTCCACTTT. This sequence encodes CAWATGTGDSPLHF.

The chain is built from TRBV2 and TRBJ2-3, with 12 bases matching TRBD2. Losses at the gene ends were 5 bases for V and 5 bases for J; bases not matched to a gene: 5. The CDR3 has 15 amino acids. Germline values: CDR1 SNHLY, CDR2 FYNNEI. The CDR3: CASSSSGGAIDTQYF. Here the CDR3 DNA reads TGTGCCAGCAGTTCTAGCGGGGGGGCTATAGATACGCAGTATTTT.

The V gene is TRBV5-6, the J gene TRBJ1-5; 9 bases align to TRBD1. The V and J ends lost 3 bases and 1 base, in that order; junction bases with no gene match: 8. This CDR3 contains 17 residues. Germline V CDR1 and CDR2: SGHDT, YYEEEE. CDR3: CASSYGTGRRSNQPQHF. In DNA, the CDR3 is TGTGCCAGCAGCTATGGGACAGGGAGGAGGAGCAATCAGCCCCAGCATTTT.

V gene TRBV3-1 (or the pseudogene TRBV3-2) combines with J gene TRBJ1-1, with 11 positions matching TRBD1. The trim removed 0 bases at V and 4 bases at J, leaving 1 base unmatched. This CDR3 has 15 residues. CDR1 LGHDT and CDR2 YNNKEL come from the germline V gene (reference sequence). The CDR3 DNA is TGTGCCAGCAGCCAAGATGGGACAGGGGGCACTGAAGCTTTCTTT. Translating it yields CASSQDGTGGTEAFF.

CDR3 nucleotides: TGCGCCAGCAGCTTGAGGACAGGGGAGGCCGGGGAGCTGTTTTTT. Amino acids: CASSLRTGEAGELFF. The chain links TRBV5-1 to TRBJ2-2; the match to TRBD1 covers 9 bases. J was trimmed by 6 bases and V by 1 base; bases with no gene match: 4. The germline V gene has CDR1 SGHRS and CDR2 YFSETQ. This CDR3 region has 15 residues. The whole variable domain, remainder taken from reference TRBV5-1 and TRBJ2-2, is KAGVTQTPRYLIKTRGQQVTLSCSPISGHRSVSWYQQTPGQGLQFLFEYFSETQRNKGNFPGRFSGRQFSNSRSEMNVSTLELGDSALYLCASSLRTGEAGELFFGEGSRLTVL.

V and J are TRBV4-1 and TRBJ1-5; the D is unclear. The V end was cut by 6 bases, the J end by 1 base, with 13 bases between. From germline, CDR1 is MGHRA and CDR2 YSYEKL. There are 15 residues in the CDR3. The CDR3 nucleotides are TGCGCCAGCAGGTGGGCCATAACGAGCAATCAGCCCCAGCATTTT. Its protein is CASRWAITSNQPQHF.

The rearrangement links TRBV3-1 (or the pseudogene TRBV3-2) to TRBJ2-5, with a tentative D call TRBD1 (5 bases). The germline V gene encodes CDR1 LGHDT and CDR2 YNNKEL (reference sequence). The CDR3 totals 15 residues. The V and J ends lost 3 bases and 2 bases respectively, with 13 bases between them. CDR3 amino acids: CASSHPGRTQETQYF. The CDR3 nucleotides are TGTGCCAGCAGCCACCCAGGACGGACACAAGAGACCCAGTACTTC.

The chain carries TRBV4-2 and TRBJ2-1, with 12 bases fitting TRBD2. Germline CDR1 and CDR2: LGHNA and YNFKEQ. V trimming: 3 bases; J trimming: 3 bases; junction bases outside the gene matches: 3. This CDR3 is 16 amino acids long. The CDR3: CASSHTSGGNYNEQFF. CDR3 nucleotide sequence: TGTGCCAGCAGCCATACTAGCGGGGGGAACTACAATGAGCAGTTCTTC.

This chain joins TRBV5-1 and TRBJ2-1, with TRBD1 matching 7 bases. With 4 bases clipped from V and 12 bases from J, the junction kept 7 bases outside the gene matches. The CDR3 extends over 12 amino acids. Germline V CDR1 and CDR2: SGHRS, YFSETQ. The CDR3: CASSPNRGGQFF. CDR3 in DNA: TGCGCCAGCAGCCCCAACAGGGGTGGGCAGTTCTTC.

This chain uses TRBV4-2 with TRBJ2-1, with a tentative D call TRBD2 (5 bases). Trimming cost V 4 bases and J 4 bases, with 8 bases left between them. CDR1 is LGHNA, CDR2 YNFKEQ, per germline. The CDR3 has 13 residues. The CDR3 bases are TGTGCCAGCAGCCTCGGGAATTACAATGAGCAGTTCTTC. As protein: CASSLGNYNEQFF.

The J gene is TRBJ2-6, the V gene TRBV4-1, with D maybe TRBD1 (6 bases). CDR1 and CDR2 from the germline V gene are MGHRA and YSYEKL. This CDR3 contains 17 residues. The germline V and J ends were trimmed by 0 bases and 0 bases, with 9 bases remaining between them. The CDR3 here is CASSQDQGSSGANVLTF. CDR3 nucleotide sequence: TGCGCCAGCAGCCAAGACCAGGGGAGCTCTGGGGCCAACGTCCTGACTTTC.

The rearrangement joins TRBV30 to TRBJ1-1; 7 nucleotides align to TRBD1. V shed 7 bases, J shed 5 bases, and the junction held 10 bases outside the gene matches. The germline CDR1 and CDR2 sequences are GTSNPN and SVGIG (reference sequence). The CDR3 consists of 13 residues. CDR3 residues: CASSGQRNTEAFF. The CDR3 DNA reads TGTGCCTCCTCGGGACAGAGGAATACTGAAGCTTTCTTT.

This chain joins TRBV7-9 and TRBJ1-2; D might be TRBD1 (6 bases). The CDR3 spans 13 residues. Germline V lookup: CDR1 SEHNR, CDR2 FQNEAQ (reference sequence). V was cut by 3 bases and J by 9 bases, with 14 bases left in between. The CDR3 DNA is TGTGCCAGCAGCTTGGGCAACAGGGATAGCTACACCTTC. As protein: CASSLGNRDSYTF.

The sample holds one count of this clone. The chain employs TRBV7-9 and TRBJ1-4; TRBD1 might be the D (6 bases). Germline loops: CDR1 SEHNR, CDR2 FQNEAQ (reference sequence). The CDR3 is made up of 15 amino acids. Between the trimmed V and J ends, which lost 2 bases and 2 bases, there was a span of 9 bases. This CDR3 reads CASSLSRGTNEKLFF. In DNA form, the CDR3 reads TGTGCCAGCAGCTTATCCAGGGGTACTAATGAAAAACTGTTTTTT.

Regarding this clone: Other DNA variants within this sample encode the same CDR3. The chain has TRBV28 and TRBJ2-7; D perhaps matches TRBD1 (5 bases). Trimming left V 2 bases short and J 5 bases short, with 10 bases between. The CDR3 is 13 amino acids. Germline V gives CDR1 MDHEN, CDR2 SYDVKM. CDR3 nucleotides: TGTGCCAGCAGTTTAGGTCAGGGTGACGAGCAGTACTTC. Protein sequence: CASSLGQGDEQYF.

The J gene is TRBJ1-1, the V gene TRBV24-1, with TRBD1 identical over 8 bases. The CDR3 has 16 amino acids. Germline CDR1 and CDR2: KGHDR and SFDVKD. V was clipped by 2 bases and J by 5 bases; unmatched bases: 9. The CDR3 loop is CATSDSSGTGGTEAFF. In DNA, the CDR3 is TGTGCCACCAGTGATTCATCCGGGACAGGAGGTACTGAAGCTTTCTTT.

The CDR3 loop reads CATSISTGGPSGGYTF. Written as DNA, the CDR3 is TGTGCCACCAGTATCTCCACGGGTGGGCCTTCGGGGGGCTACACCTTC. V is TRBV15 and J is TRBJ1-2, with D uncertain. This CDR3 has 16 residues. Trimming cost V 6 bases and J 8 bases, with 25 bases left between them. CDR1 is LNHNV, CDR2 YYDKDF, per germline (reference sequence).

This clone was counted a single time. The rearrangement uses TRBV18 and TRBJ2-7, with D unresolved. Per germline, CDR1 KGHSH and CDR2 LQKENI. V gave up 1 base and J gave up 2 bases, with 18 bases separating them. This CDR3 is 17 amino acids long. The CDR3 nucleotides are TGTGCCAGCTCACCACTGGCCTACCCGGATGGAGCCTACGAGCAGTACTTC. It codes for CASSPLAYPDGAYEQYF.

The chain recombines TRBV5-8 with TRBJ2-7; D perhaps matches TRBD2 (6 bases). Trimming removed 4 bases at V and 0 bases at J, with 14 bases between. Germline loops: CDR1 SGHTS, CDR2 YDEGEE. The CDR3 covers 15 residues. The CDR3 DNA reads TGTGCCAGCAGCCCCCCCGCGGGATCCTCCTACGAGCAGTACTTC. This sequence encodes CASSPPAGSSYEQYF.

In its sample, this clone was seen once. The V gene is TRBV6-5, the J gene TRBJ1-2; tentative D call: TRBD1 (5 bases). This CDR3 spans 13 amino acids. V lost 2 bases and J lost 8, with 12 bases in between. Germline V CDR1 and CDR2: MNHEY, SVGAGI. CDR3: CASSYDGGYGYTF. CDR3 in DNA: TGTGCCAGCAGTTACGACGGGGGGTACGGCTACACCTTC.

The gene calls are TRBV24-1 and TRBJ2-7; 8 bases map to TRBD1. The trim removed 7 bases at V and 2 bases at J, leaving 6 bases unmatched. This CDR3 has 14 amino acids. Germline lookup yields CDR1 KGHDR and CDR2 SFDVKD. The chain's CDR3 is CATSDGTGPYEQYF. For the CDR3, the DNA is TGTGCCACCAGCGACGGGACAGGTCCCTACGAGCAGTACTTC.

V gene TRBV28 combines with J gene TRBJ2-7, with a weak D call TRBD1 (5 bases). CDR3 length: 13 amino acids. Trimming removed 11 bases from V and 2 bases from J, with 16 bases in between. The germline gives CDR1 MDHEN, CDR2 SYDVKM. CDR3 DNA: TGTGCCGCCAAGACAGACGGACCCTACGAGCAGTACTTC. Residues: CAAKTDGPYEQYF.

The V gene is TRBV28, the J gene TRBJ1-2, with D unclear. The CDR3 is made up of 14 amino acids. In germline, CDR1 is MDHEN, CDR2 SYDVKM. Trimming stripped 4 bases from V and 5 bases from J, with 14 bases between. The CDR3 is CASSWLEEGYGYTF. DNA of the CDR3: TGTGCCAGCAGTTGGTTGGAGGAGGGTTATGGCTACACCTTC.

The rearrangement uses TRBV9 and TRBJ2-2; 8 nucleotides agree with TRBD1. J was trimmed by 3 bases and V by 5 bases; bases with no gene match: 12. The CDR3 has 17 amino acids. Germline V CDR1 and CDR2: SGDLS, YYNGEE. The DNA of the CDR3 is TGTGCCAGCAGACCATACAGGGGGGAGATTGACACCGGGGAGCTGTTTTTT. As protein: CASRPYRGEIDTGELFF.